The entry below describes one TCR beta chain. Produced via immunoSEQ multiplex PCR; TCRdb's table is partial and in-frame only. Of 150,000 or so clones in the sample, 93% are singletons; the top ten hold 5.8%. This sample stems from a study of control samples from healthy donors and cancer patients. In germline, CDR1 is SGHTA, CDR2 FQGNSA. CDR3 size: 16 residues. V lost 1 base and J lost 0, with 13 bases in between. The chain employs TRBV7-2 and TRBJ2-7; D call uncertain. The material sequenced was blood. The sequence was obtained from a young man in good health. CDR3 bases: TGTGCCAGCAGCTTAGTACAGCGATCTAACTCCTACGAGCAGTACTTC. Protein sequence: CASSLVQRSNSYEQYF. The entire variable domain, with the rest obtained from reference TRBV7-2 and TRBJ2-7, is as follows: GAGVSQSPSNKVTEKGKDVELRCDPISGHTALYWYRQSLGQGLEFLIYFQGNSAPDKSGLPSDRFSAERTGGSVSTLTIQRTQQEDSAVYLCASSLVQRSNSYEQYFGPGTRLTVT.